The 15 T cell receptor beta chains below were found in one sample sequenced in a study of blood T cell repertoires in COVID-19. TCRdb keeps only in-frame clones here, not all; method: immunoSEQ multiplex PCR. Of more than 350,000 clones in the sample, 89% were seen once. The sample consisted of peripheral blood. Receptors originate from a woman in her thirties with COVID-19, enrolled during active disease.

CDR3 nucleotides: TGTGTTACCCGGTGGTCGTCCTCCTACAATGAGCAGTTCTTC. This encodes CVTRWSSSYNEQFF. The chain joins TRBV7-9 to TRBJ2-1; D is unresolved. This CDR3 has 14 residues. Germline values: CDR1 SEHNR, CDR2 FQNEAQ (reference sequence).

The J gene is TRBJ2-1, the V gene TRBV23-1; maybe TRBD1 (6 bases). TRBV23-1 is noted as an ORF with a role that remains uncertain. The CDR3 length is 14 residues. The V and J ends lost 2 bases and 6 bases respectively, with 11 bases between them. In nucleotides, the CDR3 is TGCGCCAGCAGTCAAGCAGGGGTGAGCAATGAGCAGTTCTTC. Amino acids: CASSQAGVSNEQFF.

This rearrangement joins TRBV4-1 to TRBJ1-4, with a tentative D call TRBD1 (5 bases). V lost 0 bases, J lost 6 bases, and 14 bases lay in between. The length of the CDR3 is 16 residues. Germline CDR1 and CDR2: MGHRA and YSYEKL. The CDR3 region is CASSQEWRRADEKLFF. DNA for the CDR3: TGCGCCAGCAGCCAAGAATGGCGCAGGGCGGATGAAAAACTGTTTTTT.

The CDR3, as DNA: TGTGCCAGCAGTTACCCCCAGGAGGGGGCTCGAGAAAAACTGTTTTTT. This translates into CASSYPQEGAREKLFF. This chain joins TRBV6-2 or TRBV6-3 and TRBJ1-4; 7 nucleotides match TRBD1. Germline trimming cut 2 bases from V and 8 bases from J; bases unmatched to any gene: 11. CDR3 size: 16 residues. Germline CDR1 reads MNHEY; CDR2 reads SVGEGT.

The V gene is TRBV5-5, the J gene TRBJ2-3; 11 bases match TRBD1. This CDR3 has 17 residues. Per germline, CDR1 SGHKS and CDR2 YYEKEE (reference sequence). Trimming took 4 bases from V and 1 from J; bases not matched to a gene: 8. The CDR3 here is CASSEGQGALGTDTQYF. CDR3 sequence (DNA): TGTGCCAGCAGCGAAGGACAGGGGGCTCTGGGCACAGATACGCAGTATTTT.

With respect to this clone: The same CDR3 also results from other DNA sequences found in this sample. The rearrangement uses TRBV18 and TRBJ2-7, with D possibly being TRBD2 (7 bases). The CDR3 spans 16 residues. Germline values: CDR1 KGHSH, CDR2 LQKENI. Trimming took 2 bases from V and 0 from J, leaving 14 bases between them. The CDR3: CASSPRGGEHSYEQYF. The CDR3 DNA follows: TGTGCCAGCTCACCAAGGGGGGGGGAACACTCCTACGAGCAGTACTTC.

V is TRBV11-2 and J is TRBJ1-1; 9 positions agree with TRBD1. V was clipped by 2 bases and J by 6 bases; unmatched bases: 4. Germline lookup yields CDR1 SGHAT and CDR2 FQNNGV. CDR3 length: 14 residues. The CDR3 protein is CASSLSRQGAEAFF. In DNA form, the CDR3 reads TGTGCCAGCAGCTTAAGTAGACAGGGGGCTGAAGCTTTCTTT.

This rearrangement joins TRBV5-4 to TRBJ2-5, with D perhaps TRBD1 (6 bases). CDR3 size: 15 residues. The V end lost 6 bases, the J end lost 0 bases, and 15 bases lay between the germline ends. Germline V gives CDR1 SGHNT, CDR2 YYREEE (reference sequence). Here the CDR3 reads CASTRQDQYQETQYF. In DNA, the CDR3 is TGTGCCAGCACCCGACAGGACCAGTACCAAGAGACCCAGTACTTC.

This clone has only one observation. The J gene is TRBJ2-7, the V gene TRBV7-2; the match to TRBD2 covers 11 bases. The V gene's germline CDR1 is SGHTA and CDR2 FQGNSA. CDR3 length: 16 residues. Losses at the gene ends were 0 bases for V and 0 bases for J; bases not matched to a gene: 1. The CDR3 bases are TGTGCCAGCAGCTTAGCGGGACTAGCGGTCTCCTACGAGCAGTACGTC. Translated: CASSLAGLAVSYEQYV.

The V call is TRBV7-8, the J call TRBJ2-1; TRBD2 agrees at 7 bases. The CDR3 spans 16 residues. V gave up 0 bases and J gave up 0 bases; unmatched junction bases: 2. The germline gives CDR1 SGHVS, CDR2 FQNEAQ. The CDR3 protein is CASSLAGGGSYNEQFF. CDR3 DNA: TGTGCCAGCAGCTTAGCGGGCGGGGGCTCCTACAATGAGCAGTTCTTC.

This clone turned up a few times. The rearrangement links TRBV7-9 to TRBJ2-1; 9 bases line up with TRBD2. J lost 8 bases, V lost 4 bases, and 6 bases had no gene match. This CDR3 is 14 amino acids long. The germline V gene encodes CDR1 SEHNR and CDR2 FQNEAQ (reference sequence). CDR3 nucleotide sequence: TGTGCCAGCAGCTCGGGACTAGCCTTCCATGAGCAGTTCTTC. Translation: CASSSGLAFHEQFF.

V gene TRBV3-1 (or the pseudogene TRBV3-2) combines with J gene TRBJ2-5; 7 positions match TRBD2. This CDR3 has 14 residues. Germline CDR1 is LGHDT and CDR2 is YNNKEL (reference sequence). The ends lost 0 bases at V and 3 bases at J; junction bases unmatched: 1. The CDR3 sequence: CASSQDGGEETQYF. As DNA, the CDR3 is TGTGCCAGCAGCCAAGATGGGGGGGAAGAGACCCAGTACTTC.

This sequence joins TRBV19 and TRBJ1-5; 7 bases agree with TRBD1. Germline-derived CDR1 and CDR2 are LNHDA and SQIVND (reference sequence). V lost 3 bases, J lost 6 bases, and 2 bases stayed unmatched. This CDR3 is 13 amino acids long. The CDR3 region has the DNA TGTGCCAGTAGTATCGACAGGGCTCAGCCCCAGCATTTT. This sequence encodes CASSIDRAQPQHF.

This chain connects TRBV30 to TRBJ2-1; TRBD2 is a possible D gene (6 bases). The CDR3 extends over 11 amino acids. Deletions cut 2 bases from V and 9 bases from J, with 8 bases between. Germline lookup yields CDR1 GTSNPN and CDR2 SVGIG (reference sequence). Written as DNA, the CDR3 is TGTGCCTGGAGTTTGGGGGGTGAGCAGTTCTTC. The encoded protein is CAWSLGGEQFF.

This chain links TRBV24-1 with TRBJ1-1, with D perhaps TRBD1 (5 bases). Per germline, CDR1 KGHDR and CDR2 SFDVKD. Deletions cut 7 bases from V and 5 bases from J, with 13 bases between. The CDR3 is made up of 13 amino acids. For the CDR3, the DNA is TGTGCCACCAGGCCTGGGGCGGGGACTGAAGCTTTCTTT. This translates into CATRPGAGTEAFF.